A single sample gave rise to the 22 T cell receptor beta chains below, sequenced in a study of T cell repertoires in cytomegalovirus infection. Each CDR3 protein gets one entry after TCRdb re-called the reads with MiXCR. The table lists about 500,000 distinct CDR3 sequences, roughly 34% of them singletons, with around a sixth in the top ten. These receptors have no known antigen. The material sequenced was cultured PBMCs, taken from culture after CMV antigen stimulation. Receptors were obtained from a human donor in good health (CMV status not recorded). Some clones in this sample may be carry-over from other donors' samples.

This sequence joins TRBV19 and TRBJ1-4; 8 nucleotides agree with TRBD1. The V gene's germline CDR1 is LNHDA and CDR2 SQIVND (reference sequence). The length of the CDR3 is 13 residues. Unmatched junction bases numbered 4, after V lost 10 bases and J lost 3 bases. The CDR3 sequence: CATRTGPNEKLFF. For the CDR3, the DNA is TGTGCCACGAGGACAGGGCCTAATGAAAAACTGTTTTTT.

V gene TRBV20-1 combines with J gene TRBJ2-2; maybe TRBD2 (6 bases). The V end was cut by 5 bases, the J end by 0 bases, with 19 bases between. CDR1 is DFQATT and CDR2 is SNEGSKA in the germline V gene (reference sequence). The CDR3 consists of 17 residues. As DNA, the CDR3 is TGCAGTGCTGTAGGAGGGGTCGGAGCGCCGAACACCGGGGAGCTGTTTTTT. Translation gives CSAVGGVGAPNTGELFF.

The table lists this clonotype with a few counts. The chain is built from TRBV7-8 and TRBJ2-7; 8 bases align to TRBD2. This CDR3 region has 14 residues. From germline, CDR1 is SGHVS and CDR2 FQNEAQ. The V segment lost 4 bases and the J segment 7 bases; nucleotides outside the gene matches: 9. Here the CDR3 reads CASSSGTRYEEQYV. CDR3 bases: TGTGCCAGCAGCTCCGGGACTAGGTACGAGGAGCAGTACGTC.

This chain links TRBV7-2 with TRBJ2-3; 9 bases line up with TRBD2. V dropped 3 bases and J dropped 3; count of bases not matched to a gene: 4. Germline V gives CDR1 SGHTA, CDR2 FQGNSA. The CDR3 length is 15 residues. DNA of the CDR3: TGTGCCAGCAGCTTTGTAGCGGGAGAGACAGATACGCAGTATTTT. This gives the protein CASSFVAGETDTQYF.

V usage is TRBV11-2 and J usage is TRBJ2-1; D unresolved. Trimming took off 1 base at V and 6 bases at J, with 10 bases between the two ends. The CDR3 spans 14 residues. The germline V gene has CDR1 SGHAT and CDR2 FQNNGV. The CDR3 DNA sequence: TGTGCCAGCAGCTTAGTGGGCAGCCTCAATGAGCAGTTCTTC. It encodes CASSLVGSLNEQFF.

This clonotype was found a few times. The chain recombines TRBV7-2 with TRBJ2-3, with 14 bases aligning to TRBD2. The CDR3 totals 16 residues. The trim removed 5 bases at V and 10 bases at J, leaving 11 bases unmatched. From germline, CDR1 is SGHTA and CDR2 FQGNSA. CDR3 amino acids: CASSRTSGRTFSAQYF. In nucleotides, the CDR3 is TGTGCCAGCAGCCGGACTAGCGGGAGGACCTTTTCGGCGCAGTATTTT.

V usage is TRBV7-8 and J usage is TRBJ2-7, with a possible D match to TRBD2 (6 bases). The CDR3 extends over 13 amino acids. Between the trimmed V and J ends, which lost 1 base and 4 bases, there was a span of 8 bases. Germline V gene lookup returns CDR1 SGHVS and CDR2 FQNEAQ. CDR3 sequence: CASSLGAGYEQYV. The CDR3 DNA reads TGTGCCAGCAGCTTAGGGGCGGGATACGAGCAGTACGTC.

This rearrangement joins TRBV24-1 to TRBJ1-3; weak D call: TRBD1 (5 bases). The length of the CDR3 is 12 residues. V lost 9 bases, J lost 4 bases, and 9 bases lay in between. Germline loops: CDR1 KGHDR, CDR2 SFDVKD. CDR3 bases: TGTGCCACCGGGACTGACGGAAACACCATATATTTT. Translated: CATGTDGNTIYF.

This sequence joins TRBV19 and TRBJ2-1; TRBD2 aligns across 8 bases. The ends lost 3 bases at V and 5 bases at J; junction bases unmatched: 9. Germline V lookup: CDR1 LNHDA, CDR2 SQIVND (reference sequence). This CDR3 is built from 16 residues. CDR3 protein: CASSIGGTSFHNEQFF. For the CDR3, the DNA is TGTGCCAGTAGTATTGGCGGGACTAGTTTCCACAATGAGCAGTTCTTC.

This clonotype was detected many times. CDR3 amino acids: CASSLTNEHTQYF. The CDR3 bases are TGTGCCAGCAGCTTAACGAATGAGCATACGCAGTATTTT. The chain uses TRBV7-3 and TRBJ2-3; D unclear. Trimming pared 0 bases from V and 7 bases from J, leaving 8 bases between. Germline CDR1 reads SGHTA; CDR2 reads FQGTGA. The CDR3 loop spans 13 amino acids.

The CDR3 nucleotides read TGTGCCAGCAGCGTAGACGGCCGTCCGAACGCAGATACGCAGTATTTT. Its protein product is CASSVDGRPNADTQYF. The chain employs TRBV9 and TRBJ2-3; D is ambiguous. Germline CDR1 and CDR2: SGDLS and YYNGEE. V gave up 0 bases and J gave up 4 bases, with 15 bases separating them. The CDR3 runs to 16 residues.

This CDR3 is CASSRWTGTEAFF. The CDR3, as DNA: TGTGCCAGCAGTCGTTGGACGGGCACTGAAGCTTTCTTT. The rearrangement uses TRBV6-6 and TRBJ1-1; D uncertain. This CDR3 is built from 13 residues. Trimming left V 5 bases short and J 4 bases short, with 11 bases between. Germline-derived CDR1 and CDR2 are MNHNY and SVGAGI (reference sequence).

The chain employs TRBV7-8 and TRBJ1-2; TRBD1 matches 8 bases. Germline CDR1 and CDR2: SGHVS and FQNEAQ. V trimming: 3 bases; J trimming: 9 bases; junction bases outside the gene matches: 9. The CDR3 is 14 residues long. The CDR3: CASSLSSRQGRYTF. DNA for the CDR3: TGTGCCAGCAGCTTGTCTTCACGACAGGGGCGCTACACCTTC.

The genes are TRBV20-1 and TRBJ2-7; D uncertain. Germline V gene lookup returns CDR1 DFQATT and CDR2 SNEGSKA (reference sequence). The CDR3 length is 14 residues. V dropped 0 bases and J dropped 4 bases, with 13 bases sitting between them. This CDR3 reads CSARDLGRYYEQYF. The CDR3 DNA follows: TGCAGTGCTAGAGATCTCGGCAGGTATTACGAGCAGTACTTC.

The rearrangement uses TRBV28 and TRBJ1-1; D may be TRBD1 (6 bases). The germline V gene encodes CDR1 MDHEN and CDR2 SYDVKM. This CDR3 comprises 14 residues. V shed 8 bases and J shed 4 bases, with 17 bases lying between them. The CDR3 sequence is CASLGGGQGTEAFF. CDR3 DNA sequence: TGTGCCAGCCTGGGGGGGGGGCAGGGCACTGAAGCTTTCTTT.

V usage is TRBV4-3 and J usage is TRBJ2-7; 9 nucleotides agree with TRBD1. Looked up from germline, CDR1 is LGHNA and CDR2 is YSLEER. CDR3 size: 15 residues. V lost 2 bases and J lost 4; bases outside the gene matches: 6. The CDR3 protein is CASSQSTGTGYEQYV. In nucleotides, the CDR3 is TGCGCCAGCAGCCAATCGACCGGGACAGGGTACGAGCAGTACGTC.

The chain employs TRBV4-1 and TRBJ1-2; TRBD1 agrees at 7 bases. V gave up 3 bases and J gave up 6 bases; unmatched junction bases: 7. The CDR3 loop spans 14 amino acids. From germline, CDR1 is MGHRA and CDR2 YSYEKL. This CDR3 is CASSQENRGDGYTF. The CDR3 DNA follows: TGCGCCAGCAGCCAGGAAAACAGGGGTGATGGCTACACCTTC.

The genes are TRBV28 and TRBJ2-3, with 9 positions matching TRBD1. Germline V CDR1 and CDR2: MDHEN, SYDVKM. The CDR3 is 15 amino acids. The ends lost 6 bases at V and 5 bases at J; junction bases unmatched: 9. The CDR3 nucleotides are TGTGCCAGCAGGGGTGGGACAGGGATTGAAGATACGCAGTATTTT. Translating gives CASRGGTGIEDTQYF.

The genes are TRBV27 and TRBJ1-2; D is possibly TRBD1 (6 bases). The CDR3 length is 14 residues. CDR1 and CDR2 from the germline V gene are MNHEY and SMNVEV (reference sequence). The V end lost 8 bases, the J end lost 2 bases, and 15 bases lay between the germline ends. The CDR3 here is CASAPDGQNYGYTF. DNA for the CDR3: TGTGCCAGCGCCCCCGATGGACAGAACTATGGCTACACCTTC.

The J gene is TRBJ2-3, the V gene TRBV11-2; TRBD2 matches at 11 bases. Per germline, CDR1 SGHAT and CDR2 FQNNGV. The CDR3 consists of 19 residues. Germline trimming cut 1 base from V and 0 bases from J; bases unmatched to any gene: 9. The CDR3 region has the DNA TGTGCCAGCAGCTTAGTGGCGTCTAGCGGGAGGCTTAGCACAGATACGCAGTATTTT. It specifies CASSLVASSGRLSTDTQYF.

The chain combines TRBV7-2 with TRBJ1-4, with 7 bases that match TRBD1. The ends lost 1 base at V and 6 bases at J; junction bases unmatched: 5. The CDR3 runs 15 residues. Germline V CDR1 and CDR2: SGHTA, FQGNSA. The CDR3 loop reads CASSLEGAAYEKLFF. The CDR3 coding sequence is TGTGCCAGCAGCTTAGAGGGGGCGGCGTATGAAAAACTGTTTTTT.

The CDR3 is CASSSMDRDRANTEAFF. For the CDR3, the DNA is TGTGCCAGCAGTTCTATGGACCGGGACAGGGCGAACACTGAAGCTTTCTTT. This chain links TRBV12-3 or TRBV12-4 with TRBJ1-1, with 9 positions matching TRBD1. V shed 4 bases, J shed 1 base, and the junction held 10 bases outside the gene matches. CDR3 length: 17 amino acids.